The 18 T cell receptor beta chains in this list originate from one sample, sequenced in a study of beta chain features in type 1 diabetes. Every bit of the isolated RNA underwent reverse transcription, so sequencing read expressed TCRB transcripts. The table came from immunoSEQ multiplex PCR; TCRdb's copy has only in-frame clones and leaves some out. The data show 900,000 or so clones, roughly 17% seen once. Sequenced: naive CD4+ T cells from blood. The origin of the receptors is a woman younger than 30 in good health.

This clone was seen more than once but under ten times. The chain has TRBV4-3 and TRBJ1-4; D is uncertain. Looked up from germline, CDR1 is LGHNA and CDR2 is YSLEER. V dropped 4 bases and J dropped 0 bases, with 15 bases sitting between them. The CDR3 is 17 amino acids. DNA for the CDR3: TGCGCCAGCAGCCGCAAGCTTACCAGAGCAACTAATGAAAAACTGTTTTTT. Amino acids: CASSRKLTRATNEKLFF.

The rearrangement uses TRBV9 and TRBJ1-3; D ambiguous. This CDR3 region has 12 residues. V was trimmed by 2 bases and J by 4 bases, leaving 4 bases between them. The germline CDR1 and CDR2 sequences are SGDLS and YYNGEE. This CDR3 reads CASSVTGNTIYF. DNA for the CDR3: TGTGCCAGCAGCGTGACAGGAAACACCATATATTTT.

The chain combines TRBV10-3 with TRBJ2-7, with TRBD1 matching over 9 bases. V dropped 5 bases and J dropped 5; count of bases not matched to a gene: 7. Germline V gives CDR1 ENHRY, CDR2 SYGVKD. This CDR3 spans 14 amino acids. The CDR3 nucleotides are TGTGCCATCAGTACCGGGACAGGGCCTGACGAGCAGTACTTC. Translation: CAISTGTGPDEQYF.

The chain couples TRBV25-1 to TRBJ2-2; TRBD1 aligns across 8 bases. After removal of 9 bases from V and 3 bases from J, the junction contained 9 bases not matched to a gene. Germline-derived CDR1 and CDR2 are MGHDK and SYGVNS. CDR3 length: 15 amino acids. As DNA, the CDR3 is TGTGCCAGTGGAACAGGGGGATGGGACACCGGGGAGCTGTTTTTT. Amino acids: CASGTGGWDTGELFF.

The chain couples TRBV5-1 to TRBJ2-1; D assignment may be TRBD1 or TRBD2 (5 bases each). V lost 2 bases to trimming and J lost 0 bases, with 9 bases between them. The CDR3 runs 15 residues. Germline CDR1 is SGHRS and CDR2 is YFSETQ. CDR3 nucleotides: TGCGCCAGCAGCTTTGAGGGGAGCTCCTACAATGAGCAGTTCTTC. It specifies CASSFEGSSYNEQFF.

The chain uses TRBV6-5 and TRBJ2-5; either TRBD1 or TRBD2 may fit D (6 bases each). V lost 4 bases and J 11 bases, leaving 11 bases between the germline ends. Germline values: CDR1 MNHEY, CDR2 SVGAGI. The CDR3 runs to 11 residues. The CDR3 is CASSFGGQQYF. The CDR3 DNA reads as TGTGCCAGCAGTTTTGGGGGGCAGCAGTACTTC.

The table lists this clone with a few counts. This same CDR3 is encoded by further DNA sequences in the sample. This sequence joins TRBV5-1 and TRBJ2-7, with a tentative D call TRBD1 (5 bases). V lost 1 base to trimming and J lost 3 bases, with 5 bases between them. The length of the CDR3 is 12 residues. Germline-derived CDR1 and CDR2 are SGHRS and YFSETQ. The CDR3 loop is CASSLQGYEQYF. DNA of the CDR3: TGCGCCAGCAGCTTGCAGGGCTACGAGCAGTACTTC.

The chain combines TRBV5-6 with TRBJ1-1; D ambiguous. Per germline, CDR1 SGHDT and CDR2 YYEEEE. V was pared by 5 bases and J by 3 bases, with 20 bases between. The CDR3 consists of 16 residues. The CDR3 spells CASRVERHGEDTEAFF. CDR3 nucleotide sequence: TGTGCCAGCAGGGTTGAGAGACACGGGGAGGACACTGAAGCTTTCTTT.

This clone turned up a few times. The chain combines TRBV27 with TRBJ1-2; 10 bases are shared with TRBD1. The CDR3 length is 20 residues. The junction had 22 bases not matched to a gene; V was cut back by 3 bases and J by 6 bases. Germline V gene data show CDR1 as MNHEY and CDR2 as SMNVEV (reference sequence). CDR3 DNA sequence: TGTGCCAGCAGTTTCCAACAAAACCGGGACAGGGGCCGGTCCGGTCATGGCTACACCTTC. It encodes CASSFQQNRDRGRSGHGYTF.

This clone showed up just a few times. The chain uses TRBV15 and TRBJ1-1; the D is unclear. CDR1 is LNHNV, CDR2 YYDKDF, per germline (reference sequence). Trimming cost V 0 bases and J 4 bases, with 18 bases left between them. CDR3 size: 17 residues. The CDR3 nucleotides read TGTGCCACCAGCAGAGAACCTTGGGCAGGTGGGCTCACTGAAGCTTTCTTT. This sequence encodes CATSREPWAGGLTEAFF.

This clone came up a few times. This chain uses TRBV4-3 with TRBJ2-6; D perhaps matches TRBD2 (6 bases). Germline CDR1 and CDR2: LGHNA and YSLEER. This CDR3 is built from 17 residues. Between the trimmed V and J ends, which lost 0 bases and 1 base, there was a span of 10 bases. Here the CDR3 reads CASSQDPAGSGANVLTF. The CDR3 coding sequence is TGCGCCAGCAGCCAAGATCCGGCGGGGTCTGGGGCCAACGTCCTGACTTTC.

The sample holds a few counts of this clone. The chain uses TRBV2 and TRBJ1-1; D is possibly TRBD1 (6 bases). Trimming pared 8 bases from V and 11 bases from J, leaving 21 bases between. Germline V gene data show CDR1 as SNHLY and CDR2 as FYNNEI. The CDR3 spans 13 residues. CDR3 protein: CASLGQSTFSAFF. CDR3 DNA: TGTGCCAGCCTAGGACAGTCGACTTTTTCGGCTTTCTTT.

This clone occurred a few times. The chain has TRBV6-5 and TRBJ2-7, with D uncertain. Germline CDR1 is MNHEY and CDR2 is SVGAGI. The CDR3 is 16 amino acids. V lost 0 bases, J lost 2 bases, and 14 bases lay in between. DNA for the CDR3: TGTGCCAGCAGTTACTCGCCGTGGCAGGTCGCCTACGAGCAGTACTTC. This sequence encodes CASSYSPWQVAYEQYF.

CDR3 region: CASSVGDRGNYGYTF. DNA for the CDR3: TGTGCCAGCAGCGTAGGGGACAGGGGTAACTATGGCTACACCTTC. The chain uses TRBV9 and TRBJ1-2; TRBD1 agrees at 10 bases. The germline V gene encodes CDR1 SGDLS and CDR2 YYNGEE. The CDR3 is made up of 15 amino acids. With 0 bases clipped from V and 1 base from J, the junction kept 0 bases outside the gene matches.

The V gene is TRBV2, the J gene TRBJ2-1, with 7 bases aligning to TRBD1. Trimming cost V 8 bases and J 5 bases; bases outside gene matches: 9. This CDR3 is built from 14 residues. CDR1 SNHLY and CDR2 FYNNEI come from the germline V gene. The CDR3 region has the DNA TGTGCCAGCGCCCGACGGGACAGAAACAATGAGCAGTTCTTC. Its translation is CASARRDRNNEQFF.

V usage is TRBV29-1 and J usage is TRBJ2-3; 7 bases are a match to TRBD2. This CDR3 region has 15 residues. Germline V gene sequence: CDR1 SQVTM, CDR2 ANQGSEA. J gave up 6 bases and V 7 bases, and 16 bases lay outside the gene matches. CDR3 sequence reads: CSAYNLGLAEDTQYF. The CDR3 DNA sequence: TGCAGCGCATACAATTTAGGGCTAGCGGAGGATACGCAGTATTTT.

The chain has TRBV9 and TRBJ2-5; the match to TRBD2 covers 13 bases. This CDR3 is built from 18 residues. V lost 7 bases and J lost 4; bases outside the gene matches: 16. Germline lookup yields CDR1 SGDLS and CDR2 YYNGEE. The CDR3 here is CASLWTSGSWDSLETQYF. Here the CDR3 DNA reads TGTGCCAGCCTTTGGACTAGCGGGAGTTGGGATTCTTTAGAGACCCAGTACTTC.

In its sample, this clone was seen a few times. This chain connects TRBV29-1 to TRBJ2-5; D not certain. The CDR3 covers 13 residues. Germline V CDR1 and CDR2: SQVTM, ANQGSEA. V lost 5 bases and J 2 bases, leaving 12 bases between the germline ends. Here the CDR3 reads CSVRGNLQETQYF. The CDR3 coding sequence is TGCAGCGTTCGAGGAAACCTACAAGAGACCCAGTACTTC. Based on the CDR3 plus reference TRBV29-1 and TRBJ2-5, the full variable domain is SAVISQKPSRDICQRGTSLTIQCQVDSQVTMMFWYRQQPGQSLTLIATANQGSEATYESGFVIDKFPISRPNLTFSTLTVSNMSPEDSSIYLCSVRGNLQETQYFGPGTRLLVL.